This T cell receptor (beta chain) was obtained from a study of blood T cell repertoires in COVID-19. Germline CDR1 SGHVS, CDR2 FNYEAQ. The junction had 4 bases not matched to a gene; V was cut back by 1 base and J by 2 bases. The CDR3 is 15 amino acids. Per the study methods: Reference gene primers were amplified, and this amplification served to estimate nucleated cell counts. The table came from immunoSEQ multiplex PCR; TCRdb's copy has only in-frame clones and leaves some out. V, J and clone size are those of that table, while D and trimming were read from the DNA. The repertoire holds approximately 150,000 clones, with about 85% as singletons.

The sequencing input was peripheral blood. The receptor was derived from a man in his forties or fifties with acute or convalescent COVID-19. The chain is built from TRBV7-6 and TRBJ2-5; TRBD2 aligns across 7 bases. CDR3 coding DNA: TGTGCCAGCAGCTTAGGGGGGGGGAGACAAGAGACCCAGTACTTC. Translating gives CASSLGGGRQETQYF.